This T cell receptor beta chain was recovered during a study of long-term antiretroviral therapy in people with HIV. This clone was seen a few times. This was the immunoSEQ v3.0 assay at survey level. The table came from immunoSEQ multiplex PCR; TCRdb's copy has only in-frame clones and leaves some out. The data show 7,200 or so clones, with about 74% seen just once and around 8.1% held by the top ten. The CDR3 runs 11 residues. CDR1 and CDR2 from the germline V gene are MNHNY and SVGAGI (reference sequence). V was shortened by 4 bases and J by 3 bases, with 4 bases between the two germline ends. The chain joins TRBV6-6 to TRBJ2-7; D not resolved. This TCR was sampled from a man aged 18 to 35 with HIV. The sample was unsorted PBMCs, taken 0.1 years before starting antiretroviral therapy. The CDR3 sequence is CASSLLYEQYF. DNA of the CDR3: TGTGCCAGCAGTTTACTCTACGAGCAGTACTTC.